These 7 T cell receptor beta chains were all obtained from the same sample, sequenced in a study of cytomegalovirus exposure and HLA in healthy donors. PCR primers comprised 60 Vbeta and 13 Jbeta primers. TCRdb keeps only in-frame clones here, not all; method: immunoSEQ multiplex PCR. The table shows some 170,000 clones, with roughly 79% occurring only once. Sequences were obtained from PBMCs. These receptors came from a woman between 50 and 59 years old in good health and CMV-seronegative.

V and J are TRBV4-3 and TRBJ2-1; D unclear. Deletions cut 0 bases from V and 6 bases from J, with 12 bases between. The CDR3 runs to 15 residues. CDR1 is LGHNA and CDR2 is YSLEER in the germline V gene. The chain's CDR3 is CASSQDRLLSNEQFF. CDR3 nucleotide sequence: TGCGCCAGCAGCCAAGATCGACTGCTATCCAATGAGCAGTTCTTC.

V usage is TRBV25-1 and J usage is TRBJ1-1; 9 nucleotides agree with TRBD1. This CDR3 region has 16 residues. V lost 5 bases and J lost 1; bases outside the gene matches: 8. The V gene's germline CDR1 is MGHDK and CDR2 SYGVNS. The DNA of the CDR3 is TGTGCCAGCAGTTTACTTTCGGGACAGGGGAACACTGAAGCTTTCTTT. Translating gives CASSLLSGQGNTEAFF.

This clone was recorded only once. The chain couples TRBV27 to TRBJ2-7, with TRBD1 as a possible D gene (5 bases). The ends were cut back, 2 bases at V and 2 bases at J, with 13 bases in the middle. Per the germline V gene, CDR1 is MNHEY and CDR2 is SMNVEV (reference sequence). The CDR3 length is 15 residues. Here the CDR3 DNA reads TGTGCCAGCAGTTTAACATCACAGGCGACCTACGAGCAGTACTTC. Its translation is CASSLTSQATYEQYF.

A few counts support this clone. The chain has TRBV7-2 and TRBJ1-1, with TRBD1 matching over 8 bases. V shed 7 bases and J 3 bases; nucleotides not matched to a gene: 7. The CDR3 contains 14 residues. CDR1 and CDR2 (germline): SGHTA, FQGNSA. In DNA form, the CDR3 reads TGTGCCAGCAACCAACAGGGGGGGTACACTGAAGCTTTCTTT. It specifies CASNQQGGYTEAFF. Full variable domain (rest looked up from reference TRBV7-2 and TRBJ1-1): GAGVSQSPSNKVTEKGKDVELRCDPISGHTALYWYRQSLGQGLEFLIYFQGNSAPDKSGLPSDRFSAERTGGSVSTLTIQRTQQEDSAVYLCASNQQGGYTEAFFGQGTRLTVV.

The CDR3 DNA reads TGCGCCAGCAGCTTGGCCCCCCGGGGGGCTGCAACCAAAAACATTCAGTACTTC. Its translation is CASSLAPRGAATKNIQYF. This rearrangement joins TRBV5-1 to TRBJ2-4; maybe TRBD2 (7 bases). Germline assignment: CDR1 SGHRS and CDR2 YFSETQ. This CDR3 contains 18 residues. The V end lost 0 bases, the J end lost 2 bases, and 18 bases lay between the germline ends.

The DNA for the CDR3 is TGTGCCAGCTCACCGGGGACTAGTCTCTACGAGCAGTACTTC. It is translated as CASSPGTSLYEQYF. The chain joins TRBV18 to TRBJ2-7; 8 nucleotides line up with TRBD2. Trimming at V came to 3 bases and at J to 3 bases, leaving 4 bases not matched to a gene. This CDR3 is 14 amino acids long. The germline CDR1 and CDR2 sequences are KGHSH and LQKENI.

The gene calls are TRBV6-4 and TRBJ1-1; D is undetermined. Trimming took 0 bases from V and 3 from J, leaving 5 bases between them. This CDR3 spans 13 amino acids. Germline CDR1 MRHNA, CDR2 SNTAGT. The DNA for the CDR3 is TGTGCCAGCAGTGACTCGGAGGACACTGAAGCTTTCTTT. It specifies CASSDSEDTEAFF.